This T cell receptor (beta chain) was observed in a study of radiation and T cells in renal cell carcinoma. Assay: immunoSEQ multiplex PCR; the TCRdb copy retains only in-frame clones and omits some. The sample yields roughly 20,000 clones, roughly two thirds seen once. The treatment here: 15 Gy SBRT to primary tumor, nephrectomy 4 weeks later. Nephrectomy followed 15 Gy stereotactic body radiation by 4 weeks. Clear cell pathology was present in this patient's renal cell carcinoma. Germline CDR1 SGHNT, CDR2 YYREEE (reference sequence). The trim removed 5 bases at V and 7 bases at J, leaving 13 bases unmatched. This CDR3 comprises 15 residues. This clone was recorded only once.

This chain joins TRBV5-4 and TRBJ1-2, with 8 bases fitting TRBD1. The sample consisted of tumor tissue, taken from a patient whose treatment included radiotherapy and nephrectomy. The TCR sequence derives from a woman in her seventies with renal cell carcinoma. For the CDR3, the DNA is TGTGCCAGCAGGGTCGACAGGGGTATAGTGGGTGGCTACACCTTC. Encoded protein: CASRVDRGIVGGYTF.